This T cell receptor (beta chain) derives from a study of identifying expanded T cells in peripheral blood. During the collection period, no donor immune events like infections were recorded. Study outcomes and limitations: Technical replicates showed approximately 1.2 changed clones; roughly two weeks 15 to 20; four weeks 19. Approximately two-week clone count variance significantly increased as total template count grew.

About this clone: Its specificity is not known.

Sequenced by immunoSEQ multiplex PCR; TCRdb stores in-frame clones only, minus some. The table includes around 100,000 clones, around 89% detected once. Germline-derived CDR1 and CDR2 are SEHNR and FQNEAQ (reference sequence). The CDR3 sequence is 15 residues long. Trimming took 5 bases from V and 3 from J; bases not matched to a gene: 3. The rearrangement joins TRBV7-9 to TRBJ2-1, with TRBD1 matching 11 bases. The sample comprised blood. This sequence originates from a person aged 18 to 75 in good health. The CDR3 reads CASSLGQGVYNEQFF. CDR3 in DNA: TGTGCCAGCAGCCTGGGACAGGGGGTCTACAATGAGCAGTTCTTC.